These 6 T cell receptor beta chains were all obtained from the same sample, sequenced in a study of cytomegalovirus exposure and HLA in healthy donors. Vbeta (60) and Jbeta (13) primers were used in the PCR. Sequencing was performed with immunoSEQ multiplex PCR; in TCRdb, only in-frame clones are kept and a portion is missing. The sample has 100,000 to 150,000 clones, around 80% seen once. Sequenced: PBMCs. These receptors were taken from a female donor in good health and CMV-seropositive.

The chain employs TRBV25-1 and TRBJ1-1; D may be TRBD1 (5 bases). Trimming removed 0 bases from V and 4 bases from J, with 12 bases in between. The CDR3 has 15 amino acids. Germline V gene lookup returns CDR1 MGHDK and CDR2 SYGVNS. The CDR3 loop reads CASSEYRVLPTEAFF. The CDR3, as DNA: TGTGCCAGCAGTGAATACAGGGTCCTTCCCACTGAAGCTTTCTTT.

This clone was observed a few times. The chain combines TRBV18 with TRBJ2-5, with 11 bases fitting TRBD2. Germline assignment: CDR1 KGHSH and CDR2 LQKENI. Unmatched junction bases numbered 7, after V lost 3 bases and J lost 4 bases. The length of the CDR3 is 16 residues. CDR3 DNA sequence: TGTGCCAGCTCACCTCCTAGCGGGGGGAGGAGAGAGACCCAGTACTTC. Protein product: CASSPPSGGRRETQYF.

This clone was recorded a few times. V and J are TRBV7-6 and TRBJ1-2, with TRBD1 as a possible D gene (5 bases). Germline CDR1 is SGHVS and CDR2 is FNYEAQ. Trimming shortened V by 1 base and J by 5 bases, and 14 bases separated the two germline ends. This CDR3 spans 15 amino acids. CDR3 DNA: TGTGCCAGCAGCTTAGAGGTGTGGGCAGGGTATGGCTACACCTTC. It specifies CASSLEVWAGYGYTF.

The J gene is TRBJ2-7, the V gene TRBV5-1; D perhaps matches TRBD2 (6 bases). The CDR3 spans 14 residues. Trimming removed 0 bases at V and 2 bases at J, with 9 bases between. Germline V gene sequence: CDR1 SGHRS, CDR2 YFSETQ. DNA for the CDR3: TGCGCCAGCAGCTTGGGACTAGGGGCCTACGAGCAGTACTTC. This gives the protein CASSLGLGAYEQYF.

The rearrangement links TRBV30 to TRBJ1-2; tentative D call: TRBD1 (6 bases). The CDR3 consists of 14 residues. V gave up 2 bases and J gave up 4 bases, with 14 bases separating them. Germline CDR1 is GTSNPN and CDR2 is SVGIG (reference sequence). This CDR3 reads CAWSRGGASYGYTF. The CDR3 nucleotides read TGTGCCTGGAGTAGGGGGGGGGCGTCCTATGGCTACACCTTC.

This clone was recorded only once. The rearrangement joins TRBV4-3 to TRBJ1-2; 9 bases match TRBD1. V dropped 0 bases and J dropped 4; count of bases not matched to a gene: 9. CDR1 LGHNA and CDR2 YSLEER come from the germline V gene. CDR3 length equals 17 residues. This CDR3 reads CASSQDLGGQGIYGYTF. For the CDR3, the DNA is TGCGCCAGCAGCCAAGATCTGGGAGGACAGGGGATCTATGGCTACACCTTC.